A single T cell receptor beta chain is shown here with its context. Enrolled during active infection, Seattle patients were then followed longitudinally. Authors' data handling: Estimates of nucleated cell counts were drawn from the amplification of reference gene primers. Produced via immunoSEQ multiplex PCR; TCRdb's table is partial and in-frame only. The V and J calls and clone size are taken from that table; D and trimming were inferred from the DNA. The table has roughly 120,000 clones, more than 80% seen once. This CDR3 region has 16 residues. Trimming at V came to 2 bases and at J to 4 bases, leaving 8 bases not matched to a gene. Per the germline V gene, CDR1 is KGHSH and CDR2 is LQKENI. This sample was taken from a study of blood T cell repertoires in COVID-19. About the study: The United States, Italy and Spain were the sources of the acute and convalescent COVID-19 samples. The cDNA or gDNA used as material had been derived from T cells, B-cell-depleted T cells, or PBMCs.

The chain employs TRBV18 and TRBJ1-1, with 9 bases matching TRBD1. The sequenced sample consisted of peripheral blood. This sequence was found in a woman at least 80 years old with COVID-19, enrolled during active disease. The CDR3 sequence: CASSPKTGGAGTEAFF. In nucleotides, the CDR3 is TGTGCCAGCTCACCAAAAACAGGGGGCGCGGGCACTGAAGCTTTCTTT.